The subject of this entry is one T cell receptor beta chain. The V gene lost 4 bases and the J gene lost 3 bases, with 4 bases spanning the gap. Germline CDR1 LNHDA, CDR2 SQIVND (reference sequence). The CDR3 extends over 11 amino acids. The data stem from a study of blood T cell repertoires in COVID-19. The wider study: COVID-19 samples, acute and convalescent, were from the United States, Italy and Spain. T cells, B-cell-depleted T cells, or PBMCs supplied cDNA or gDNA.

In the authors' workflow: Amplification of reference gene primers provided the estimated nucleated cell counts. The repertoire was sequenced with immunoSEQ multiplex PCR; TCRdb's copy has only in-frame clones and lacks some. V and J calls plus clone size are reproduced from that table; the DNA served to infer D and trimming. The sample lists approximately 200,000 clones, 85% to 90% occurring once. The chain is built from TRBV19 and TRBJ2-7; D unclear. This sequence was found in a young woman with active or convalescent COVID-19. The sequenced sample consisted of peripheral blood. The CDR3 sequence is CASSSYYEQYF. CDR3 coding DNA: TGTGCCAGTAGTAGTTACTACGAGCAGTACTTC.